Below, 11 T cell receptor beta chains from the same sample are listed, as sequenced in a study of human T cells and chemical hapten exposure. MiXCR, run by TCRdb on the RACE reads, gives a single entry per CDR3 protein. In the table there are about 70,000 distinct CDR3 sequences, approximately 9.8% of which are singletons. Time point in this sample: patch test 1, 2 weeks after DPC sensitization. Treatment denoted: therapeutic diphenylcyclopropenone sensitization with weekly scalp DPC. The sample was whole blood, taken in connection with sensitization to the hapten diphenylcyclopropenone (DPC). These TCRs come from a woman between 40 and 50 years old with alopecia areata. Some clones in this sample may be carry-over from other donors' samples.

The chain joins TRBV9 to TRBJ1-1, with TRBD1 as a possible D gene (5 bases). The CDR3 totals 14 residues. The V gene's germline CDR1 is SGDLS and CDR2 YYNGEE. V was pared by 2 bases and J by 6 bases, with 14 bases between. The CDR3 coding sequence is TGTGCCAGCAGCGTGGGGGAAGTGGGAGCTGAAGCTTTCTTT. The encoded protein is CASSVGEVGAEAFF.

This chain links TRBV20-1 with TRBJ1-4; 8 bases match TRBD1. The length of the CDR3 is 14 residues. Germline V gene lookup returns CDR1 DFQATT and CDR2 SNEGSKA (reference sequence). The ends lost 3 bases at V and 5 bases at J; junction bases unmatched: 5. This chain's CDR3 is CSASPGGGNEKLFF. The DNA of the CDR3 is TGCAGTGCTAGCCCAGGGGGCGGCAATGAAAAACTGTTTTTT.

At least ten counts were recorded for this clonotype. The gene calls are TRBV28 and TRBJ1-1; D unclear. Germline V gene data show CDR1 as MDHEN and CDR2 as SYDVKM. Trimming shortened V by 1 base and J by 2 bases, and 8 bases separated the two germline ends. CDR3 length: 14 residues. The CDR3 sequence: CASSLLAHNTEAFF. The DNA of the CDR3 is TGTGCCAGCAGTTTATTGGCACACAACACTGAAGCTTTCTTT.

This clonotype showed up just a few times. The chain joins TRBV3-2 to TRBJ2-3; TRBD2 was called by the table and not checked on the DNA. TRBV3-2 counts as a pseudogene. This CDR3 comprises 19 residues. CDR3 in DNA: TGTGCCAGCAGCCAACCGGAAGGGAGACTAGGGACCTGCACAGATACGCAGTATTTT. Translating it yields CASSQPEGRLGTCTDTQYF.

In its sample, this clonotype was seen many times. This chain connects TRBV5-1 to TRBJ2-1; 7 bases are shared with TRBD2. The V segment lost 0 bases and the J segment 14 bases; nucleotides outside the gene matches: 8. Germline assignment: CDR1 SGHRS and CDR2 YFSETQ. The CDR3 spans 13 residues. Here the CDR3 DNA reads TGCGCCAGCAGCTTGGCCGGGGAGGGTAGGGAGTTCTTC. This encodes CASSLAGEGREFF.

There are many counts of this clonotype. V gene TRBV7-2 combines with J gene TRBJ2-1, with 8 positions matching TRBD2. There are 14 residues in the CDR3. Losses at the gene ends were 5 bases for V and 5 bases for J; bases not matched to a gene: 5. Germline assignment: CDR1 SGHTA and CDR2 FQGNSA. CDR3 region: CASSLAGGNNEQFF. For the CDR3, the DNA is TGTGCCAGCAGCCTTGCGGGGGGAAACAATGAGCAGTTCTTC.

V is TRBV5-1 and J is TRBJ2-1, with TRBD2 matching 10 bases. J gave up 1 base and V 0 bases, and 7 bases lay outside the gene matches. The CDR3 sequence is 18 residues long. Germline V gene lookup returns CDR1 SGHRS and CDR2 YFSETQ. The CDR3, as DNA: TGCGCCAGCAGCTTGGGCCTAGCGGGGGCGATATCCTACAATGAGCAGTTCTTC. Its translation is CASSLGLAGAISYNEQFF.

This clonotype occurred many times. The J gene is TRBJ1-1, the V gene TRBV5-1; no clear D gene. V lost 0 bases, J lost 4 bases, and 16 bases lay in between. The CDR3 contains 16 residues. CDR1 is SGHRS and CDR2 is YFSETQ in the germline V gene. CDR3 nucleotides: TGCGCCAGCAGCTTGGTCGGTGGAGGGATGGGCACTGAAGCTTTCTTT. This encodes CASSLVGGGMGTEAFF.

Ten or more counts support this clonotype. The V and J genes are TRBV12-3 or TRBV12-4 and TRBJ1-1; unclear D gene. The germline V and J ends were trimmed by 7 bases and 8 bases, with 17 bases remaining between them. The CDR3 totals 13 residues. The CDR3 here is CASTPFTVQEAFF. The CDR3 DNA follows: TGTGCCAGCACTCCTTTTACAGTACAGGAAGCTTTCTTT.

The rearrangement joins TRBV2 to TRBJ1-6; 8 bases are a match to TRBD1. V trimming: 8 bases; J trimming: 9 bases; junction bases outside the gene matches: 9. Germline V lookup: CDR1 SNHLY, CDR2 FYNNEI. The CDR3 is 14 amino acids. In DNA, the CDR3 is TGTGCCAGCGCGGCCGGACAGGGTGTTTCACCCCTCCACTTT. Amino acid sequence: CASAAGQGVSPLHF.

The sample holds many counts of this clonotype. This chain connects TRBV12-3 or TRBV12-4 to TRBJ1-6, with D unclear. The CDR3 length is 14 residues. Trimming cost V 3 bases and J 9 bases, with 12 bases left between them. The CDR3 DNA is TGTGCCAGCAGTTTTAGCCGCTGGAGTTCACCCCTCCACTTT. It encodes CASSFSRWSSPLHF.